These 32 T cell receptor beta chains originate from one sample sequenced in a study of early T cells in non-severe SARS-CoV-2 infection. TCRdb analysed the 5' RACE reads with MiXCR anew, one entry per CDR3 protein. The table includes 98,000 or so distinct CDR3 sequences, 9% to 13% detected once. The material sequenced was whole blood. Receptors originate from an adult who was a healthcare worker with PCR-confirmed SARS-CoV-2 infection or an uninfected control (not recorded which).

This clonotype came up many times. The genes are TRBV6-6 and TRBJ2-5; 7 bases match TRBD1. The CDR3 is 14 residues long. Germline CDR1 and CDR2: MNHNY and SVGAGI (reference sequence). With V trimmed by 5 bases and J by 4 bases, 7 bases remained unmatched. The CDR3 sequence is CASSTRTGGETQYF. CDR3 in DNA: TGTGCCAGCAGTACTCGGACAGGAGGAGAGACCCAGTACTTC.

The chain links TRBV7-9 to TRBJ1-5; possibly TRBD1 for D (5 bases). The CDR3 consists of 15 residues. The V gene's germline CDR1 is SEHNR and CDR2 FQNEAQ (reference sequence). The V end lost 4 bases, the J end lost 1 base, and 11 bases lay between the germline ends. This CDR3 is CASSSGTHSNQPQHF. The CDR3 bases are TGTGCCAGCAGCTCCGGGACTCACAGCAATCAGCCCCAGCATTTT.

This clonotype was observed at least ten times. The chain carries TRBV21-1 and TRBJ2-1; the D call in the table, TRBD1, was not verified against the DNA. TRBV21-1 is deemed a pseudogene. This CDR3 is built from 16 residues. This CDR3 reads CAGDGPETGSYNEQFF. The CDR3 region has the DNA TGTGCCGGGGACGGTCCCGAGACGGGTTCCTACAATGAGCAGTTCTTC.

This clonotype appeared many times. The rearrangement uses TRBV7-2 and TRBJ2-1; D is perhaps TRBD1 (7 bases). This CDR3 has 16 amino acids. The V gene's germline CDR1 is SGHTA and CDR2 FQGNSA. The ends were cut back, 2 bases at V and 7 bases at J, with 18 bases in the middle. The CDR3 loop is CASSLRGPGSGNEQFF. In DNA form, the CDR3 reads TGTGCCAGCAGCTTAAGGGGGCCAGGTAGCGGTAATGAGCAGTTCTTC.

The genes are TRBV7-2 and TRBJ1-2; D call uncertain. V dropped 5 bases and J dropped 4 bases, with 11 bases sitting between them. This CDR3 has 13 amino acids. Germline V gene sequence: CDR1 SGHTA, CDR2 FQGNSA. The CDR3 loop reads CASSVDIFYGYTF. The CDR3 DNA reads as TGTGCCAGCAGCGTAGATATCTTCTATGGCTACACCTTC.

The V gene is TRBV12-3 or TRBV12-4, the J gene TRBJ2-7; the D gene is possibly TRBD1 (5 bases). CDR3 length equals 15 residues. Trimming pared 3 bases from V and 5 bases from J, leaving 17 bases between. The DNA for the CDR3 is TGTGCCAGCAGTTTGGCAGGGAAGTTGAGAAACGAGCAGTACTTC. It is translated as CASSLAGKLRNEQYF.

The CDR3 loop reads CASSPYTGELFF. DNA of the CDR3: TGTGCCAGCAGCCCCTACACCGGGGAGCTGTTTTTT. V gene TRBV7-8 combines with J gene TRBJ2-2; no clear D. The CDR3 covers 12 residues. V was cut by 5 bases and J by 3 bases, with 4 bases left in between. Germline V gene data show CDR1 as SGHVS and CDR2 as FQNEAQ.

This clonotype came up many times. This sequence joins TRBV20-1 and TRBJ1-1; TRBD1 matches 7 bases. The ends lost 3 bases at V and 4 bases at J; junction bases unmatched: 8. CDR1 is DFQATT, CDR2 SNEGSKA, per germline (reference sequence). The CDR3 runs to 14 residues. This CDR3 is CSASPGGRGTEAFF. CDR3 nucleotides: TGCAGTGCTAGCCCAGGGGGAAGGGGCACTGAAGCTTTCTTT.

The chain links TRBV6-1 to TRBJ2-1, with D unclear. The CDR3 is 13 amino acids. The V end was cut by 8 bases, the J end by 0 bases, with 8 bases between. Germline V gives CDR1 MNHNS, CDR2 SASEGT. CDR3 sequence: CASSISSYNEQFF. Written as DNA, the CDR3 is TGTGCCAGCTCCATAAGCTCCTACAATGAGCAGTTCTTC.

The chain recombines TRBV12-3 or TRBV12-4 with TRBJ1-2; D is perhaps TRBD1 (6 bases). V lost 5 bases and J lost 1, with 17 bases in between. The CDR3 extends over 16 amino acids. The CDR3 nucleotides are TGTGCCAGCAGTCTCACGGTTGGGGGCAGTAACTATGGCTACACCTTC. Translation gives CASSLTVGGSNYGYTF.

This clonotype has a count of ten or more. The genes are TRBV14 and TRBJ1-1, with a weak D call TRBD1 (5 bases). Trimming took 4 bases from V and 1 from J, leaving 16 bases between them. Per germline, CDR1 SGHDN and CDR2 FVKESK. This CDR3 spans 16 amino acids. The CDR3 protein is CASSPLHGTQNTEAFF. CDR3 bases: TGTGCCAGCAGCCCTCTTCACGGGACCCAGAACACTGAAGCTTTCTTT.

This sequence joins TRBV20-1 and TRBJ2-7; D is perhaps TRBD1 or TRBD2 (5 bases each). There are 15 residues in the CDR3. Germline CDR1 is DFQATT and CDR2 is SNEGSKA (reference sequence). The ends were cut back, 6 bases at V and 3 bases at J, with 21 bases in the middle. CDR3 nucleotides: TGCAGTGCCCGCCGGGATGATACGGACAACTACGAGCAGTACTTC. Translating gives CSARRDDTDNYEQYF.

This chain uses TRBV24-1 with TRBJ2-1; 9 positions agree with TRBD1. The V gene end was trimmed by 3 bases and the J gene end by 7 bases; junction bases not matched to a gene: 15. The CDR3 length is 18 residues. Germline CDR1 KGHDR, CDR2 SFDVKD. CDR3 sequence: CATSDLNSKQGARNEQFF. The CDR3 DNA reads TGTGCCACCAGTGATCTGAATAGTAAACAGGGGGCGCGAAATGAGCAGTTCTTC.

This clonotype was picked up a small number of times. This chain joins TRBV7-9 and TRBJ2-7, with 7 bases that match TRBD1. After removal of 4 bases from V and 3 bases from J, the junction contained 9 bases not matched to a gene. This CDR3 contains 15 residues. Germline loops: CDR1 SEHNR, CDR2 FQNEAQ (reference sequence). CDR3 nucleotide sequence: TGTGCCAGCAGCTATCCCGGGACAGAGGTCTACGAGCAGTACTTC. Translating it yields CASSYPGTEVYEQYF.

The chain has TRBV29-1 and TRBJ1-3; no definite D call. This CDR3 has 11 amino acids. Germline V CDR1 and CDR2: SQVTM, ANQGSEA. V was cut by 4 bases and J by 4 bases, with 5 bases left in between. The CDR3 nucleotides are TGCAGCGTTGTATCCGGAAACACCATATATTTT. Amino acids: CSVVSGNTIYF.

Comments on this clonotype: With a much larger clone just one base away, this may be a read error. V gene TRBV6-2 or TRBV6-3 combines with J gene TRBJ2-1; D is perhaps TRBD1 or TRBD2 (5 bases each). This CDR3 comprises 16 residues. V was shortened by 8 bases and J by 0 bases, with 17 bases between the two germline ends. Per germline, CDR1 MNHEY and CDR2 SVGEGT. CDR3 coding DNA: TGTGCCAGCGCCAACGGGGCAGGGAACTCCTACAATGAGCAGTTCTTC. It translates to CASANGAGNSYNEQFF.

The V gene is TRBV28, the J gene TRBJ1-6, with D unclear. V was pared by 5 bases and J by 6 bases, with 5 bases between. The CDR3 runs to 12 residues. Germline CDR1 MDHEN, CDR2 SYDVKM. The CDR3 DNA follows: TGTGCCAGCAGTCTCCCTAATTCACCCCTCCACTTT. This gives the protein CASSLPNSPLHF.

This clonotype was found many times. This chain joins TRBV7-3 and TRBJ2-1; no definite D call. The ends were cut back, 5 bases at V and 7 bases at J, with 15 bases in the middle. Germline V CDR1 and CDR2: SGHTA, FQGTGA. CDR3 length: 14 amino acids. CDR3 sequence (DNA): TGTGCCAGCAGCCCCGAAGGCAGTCGGAATGAGCAGTTCTTC. Translation: CASSPEGSRNEQFF.

A few counts support this clonotype. The chain carries TRBV5-6 and TRBJ2-1; 9 bases agree with TRBD1. The length of the CDR3 is 15 residues. J gave up 1 base and V 6 bases, and 5 bases lay outside the gene matches. Germline V gene sequence: CDR1 SGHDT, CDR2 YYEEEE. The CDR3 DNA reads as TGTGCCAGCACCGGACAGGGGAGGTCCTACAATGAGCAGTTCTTC. It translates to CASTGQGRSYNEQFF.

CDR3 nucleotide sequence: TGCGCCAGCAGTGAGTTCCAACCGGGATCCAGCTCCTACGAGCAGTACTTC. Translation: CASSEFQPGSSSYEQYF. The chain recombines TRBV10-1 with TRBJ2-7; possible D gene TRBD2, 5 bases. Between the trimmed V and J ends, which lost 1 base and 0 bases, there was a span of 16 bases. The CDR3 contains 17 residues. Germline assignment: CDR1 WNHNN and CDR2 SYGVQD (reference sequence).

The chain uses TRBV18 and TRBJ1-3; no clear D. Germline assignment: CDR1 KGHSH and CDR2 LQKENI. The CDR3 extends over 16 amino acids. V shed 6 bases and J shed 0 bases, with 15 bases lying between them. The CDR3 sequence: CASSPLRVSSGNTIYF. In DNA, the CDR3 is TGTGCCAGCTCCCCATTAAGGGTGAGCTCTGGAAACACCATATATTTT.

Regarding this clonotype: Germline and junction disagree at one end, which may indicate a read error. The V call is TRBV24-1, the J call TRBJ2-1, with D possibly being TRBD2 (5 bases). The CDR3 covers 16 residues. In germline, CDR1 is KGHDR, CDR2 SFDVKD. The CDR3 nucleotides read TGTGCCACCAGTGCTACGTTTGGGAGAGCCTACAATGAGCAGTCCTTC. This translates into CATSATFGRAYNEQSF.

This chain connects TRBV6-6 to TRBJ2-3; TRBD1 aligns across 7 bases. J lost 0 bases, V lost 1 base, and 4 bases had no gene match. The length of the CDR3 is 16 residues. Germline CDR1 reads MNHNY; CDR2 reads SVGAGI (reference sequence). For the CDR3, the DNA is TGTGCCAGCAGTTACTTTCGACAGGGAAGCACAGATACGCAGTATTTT. It encodes CASSYFRQGSTDTQYF.

The chain has TRBV4-1 and TRBJ2-3; D may be TRBD1 (7 bases). Germline values: CDR1 MGHRA, CDR2 YSYEKL. The CDR3 extends over 18 amino acids. The ends were cut back, 1 base at V and 4 bases at J, with 21 bases in the middle. CDR3: CASSQGGVTGDWSDTQYF. The CDR3 DNA reads TGCGCCAGCAGCCAAGGGGGGGTTACAGGGGACTGGTCAGATACGCAGTATTTT.

This clonotype was detected only a few times. The CDR3 here is CAISERESPYF. For the CDR3, the DNA is TGTGCCATCAGTGAACGGGAGTCCCCGTACTTC. This sequence joins TRBV10-3 and TRBJ2-7; D is possibly TRBD2 (6 bases). V gave up 3 bases and J gave up 12 bases, with 12 bases separating them. The CDR3 is made up of 11 amino acids. Germline V CDR1 and CDR2: ENHRY, SYGVKD.

This clonotype was seen at least ten times. The chain joins TRBV9 to TRBJ1-1; D perhaps matches TRBD1 (5 bases). CDR1 is SGDLS and CDR2 is YYNGEE in the germline V gene. Trimming shortened V by 0 bases and J by 3 bases, and 9 bases separated the two germline ends. The CDR3 contains 14 residues. The CDR3 here is CASSVAGADTEAFF. For the CDR3, the DNA is TGTGCCAGCAGCGTAGCCGGGGCCGACACTGAAGCTTTCTTT. The variable domain in full, completed from reference TRBV9 and TRBJ1-1, reads DSGVTQTPKHLITATGQRVTLRCSPRSGDLSVYWYQQSLDQGLQFLIQYYNGEERAKGNILERFSAQQFPDLHSELNLSSLELGDSALYFCASSVAGADTEAFFGQGTRLTVV.

This clonotype was counted many times. The chain links TRBV11-2 to TRBJ2-2; tentatively, D is TRBD2 (5 bases). Germline-derived CDR1 and CDR2 are SGHAT and FQNNGV. V was clipped by 4 bases and J by 2 bases, with 17 bases between them. CDR3 length: 17 amino acids. The CDR3 loop reads CASSSRSMRANTGELFF. The CDR3 DNA is TGTGCCAGCAGCTCCCGCAGTATGAGGGCTAACACCGGGGAGCTGTTTTTT.

This clonotype was observed many times. The rearrangement uses TRBV7-9 and TRBJ1-1; D gene unclear. V lost 1 base and J 8 bases, leaving 11 bases between the germline ends. This CDR3 comprises 13 residues. CDR1 SEHNR and CDR2 FQNEAQ come from the germline V gene (reference sequence). CDR3 coding DNA: TGTGCCAGCAGCTTAGTCTCCGAACTAGAAGCTTTCTTT. Translating it yields CASSLVSELEAFF.

A few counts support this clonotype. The CDR3 spells CASIREGNTEAFF. The CDR3 DNA sequence: TGTGCCAGCATCAGGGAAGGGAACACTGAAGCTTTCTTT. The chain has TRBV2 and TRBJ1-1, with a possible D match to TRBD1 (5 bases). CDR1 and CDR2 from the germline V gene are SNHLY and FYNNEI. CDR3 length: 13 residues. Trimming took off 7 bases at V and 1 base at J, with 10 bases between the two ends.

This clonotype was seen at least ten times. The chain uses TRBV30 and TRBJ1-1; tentative D call: TRBD1 (6 bases). Deletions cut 1 base from V and 5 bases from J, with 11 bases between. The V gene's germline CDR1 is GTSNPN and CDR2 SVGIG (reference sequence). The CDR3 totals 13 residues. CDR3 bases: TGTGCCTGGAGTGGGGGGCTCGGGACTGAAGCTTTCTTT. Protein sequence: CAWSGGLGTEAFF.

This clonotype was observed at least ten times. V and J are TRBV5-1 and TRBJ1-2; D is uncertain. Per germline, CDR1 SGHRS and CDR2 YFSETQ. The CDR3 runs 16 residues. The germline V and J ends were trimmed by 6 bases and 8 bases, with 26 bases remaining between them. CDR3 bases: TGCGCCAGCACCCTTCAAGCATTAGGGTCGTCGGAAGGCTACACCTTC. It encodes CASTLQALGSSEGYTF.

In its sample, this clonotype was seen many times. As DNA, the CDR3 is TGCGCCAGCAGCTTGGAACAGGTTAGGAATGAGCAGTTCTTC. Its protein is CASSLEQVRNEQFF. The chain uses TRBV5-1 and TRBJ2-1; TRBD1 is a possible D gene (5 bases). The CDR3 has 14 amino acids. The V gene lost 0 bases and the J gene lost 7 bases, with 11 bases spanning the gap. The germline gives CDR1 SGHRS, CDR2 YFSETQ. The full variable domain, completed using reference TRBV5-1 and TRBJ2-1, is KAGVTQTPRYLIKTRGQQVTLSCSPISGHRSVSWYQQTPGQGLQFLFEYFSETQRNKGNFPGRFSGRQFSNSRSEMNVSTLELGDSALYLCASSLEQVRNEQFFGPGTRLTVL.